One sample yielded the 14 T cell receptor beta chains listed below, sequenced in a study of blood T cell repertoires in COVID-19. The table came from immunoSEQ multiplex PCR; TCRdb's copy has only in-frame clones and leaves some out. The table lists roughly 210,000 clones, around 90% of them singletons. The sequenced sample was peripheral blood. Source of these receptors: a man in his sixties or seventies with acute or convalescent COVID-19.

The rearrangement uses TRBV7-9 and TRBJ2-2; perhaps TRBD1 as D (6 bases). Per the germline V gene, CDR1 is SEHNR and CDR2 is FQNEAQ (reference sequence). The CDR3 totals 15 residues. Trimming cost V 5 bases and J 5 bases, with 15 bases left between them. CDR3 DNA: TGTGCCAGCAGCCCCGGGACACCATGGACCGGGGAGCTGTTTTTT. It codes for CASSPGTPWTGELFF.

V and J are TRBV27 and TRBJ1-4; 7 nucleotides agree with TRBD1. The CDR3 is 15 amino acids. Per the germline V gene, CDR1 is MNHEY and CDR2 is SMNVEV (reference sequence). The V and J ends lost 5 bases and 4 bases, in that order; junction bases with no gene match: 7. CDR3 in amino acids: CASSTQGRSNEKLFF. For the CDR3, the DNA is TGTGCCAGCAGTACACAGGGGAGGAGTAATGAAAAACTGTTTTTT.

The gene calls are TRBV3-1 (or the pseudogene TRBV3-2) and TRBJ2-7, with 9 bases aligning to TRBD1. CDR1 LGHDT and CDR2 YNNKEL come from the germline V gene (reference sequence). This CDR3 has 15 amino acids. The V gene end was trimmed by 6 bases and the J gene end by 5 bases; junction bases not matched to a gene: 11. The CDR3 sequence: CASRRSGTGNNEQYF. CDR3 sequence (DNA): TGTGCCAGCAGACGATCCGGGACAGGGAATAACGAGCAGTACTTC.

The gene calls are TRBV10-3 and TRBJ2-3; the match to TRBD2 covers 13 bases. Germline trimming cut 6 bases from V and 4 bases from J; bases unmatched to any gene: 7. The CDR3 extends over 16 amino acids. From germline, CDR1 is ENHRY and CDR2 SYGVKD. The CDR3 spells CAIRLSGTSGADTQYF. CDR3 coding DNA: TGTGCCATCAGATTGAGCGGGACTAGCGGGGCAGATACGCAGTATTTT.

The rearrangement links TRBV30 to TRBJ1-5, with 9 positions matching TRBD1. Losses at the gene ends were 7 bases for V and 7 bases for J; bases not matched to a gene: 8. Germline V gene sequence: CDR1 GTSNPN, CDR2 SVGIG (reference sequence). The CDR3 covers 13 residues. DNA for the CDR3: TGTGCCTCCACAGGGGGCCCGGGGCAGCCCCAGCATTTT. Translated: CASTGGPGQPQHF.

This chain connects TRBV28 to TRBJ1-5; TRBD1 agrees at 7 bases. There are 15 residues in the CDR3. Per the germline V gene, CDR1 is MDHEN and CDR2 is SYDVKM. Losses at the gene ends were 4 bases for V and 5 bases for J; bases not matched to a gene: 8. The CDR3 loop is CASSSKTGIDQPQHF. The CDR3 bases are TGTGCCAGCAGTTCGAAGACAGGGATCGATCAGCCCCAGCATTTT.

The CDR3 protein is CASSLYSGQRSSPLHF. The CDR3 nucleotides are TGTGCCAGCAGCTTATATTCGGGACAGAGAAGTTCACCCCTCCACTTT. V is TRBV7-9 and J is TRBJ1-6; TRBD1 agrees at 7 bases. Germline CDR1 reads SEHNR; CDR2 reads FQNEAQ (reference sequence). V shed 2 bases, J shed 9 bases, and the junction held 10 bases outside the gene matches. The CDR3 has 16 amino acids. Full variable domain (remainder filled in from reference TRBV7-9 and TRBJ1-6): DTGVSQNPRHKITKRGQNVTFRCDPISEHNRLYWYRQTLGQGPEFLTYFQNEAQLEKSRLLSDRFSAERPKGSFSTLEIQRTEQGDSAMYLCASSLYSGQRSSPLHFGNGTRLTVT.

The CDR3 reads CASTLVQGGHTEAFF. CDR3 sequence (DNA): TGCGCCAGCACCTTGGTCCAGGGGGGTCACACTGAAGCTTTCTTT. The chain recombines TRBV4-1 with TRBJ1-1; 7 nucleotides agree with TRBD1. This CDR3 spans 15 amino acids. Trimming removed 7 bases from V and 3 bases from J; junction bases left unmatched: 11. From germline, CDR1 is MGHRA and CDR2 YSYEKL.

V gene TRBV28 combines with J gene TRBJ1-5; tentatively, D is TRBD1 (5 bases). The germline gives CDR1 MDHEN, CDR2 SYDVKM. V was trimmed by 5 bases and J by 4 bases, leaving 6 bases between them. The CDR3 consists of 12 residues. CDR3: CASSDSNQPQHF. CDR3 DNA sequence: TGTGCCAGCAGTGACAGTAATCAGCCCCAGCATTTT.

A single count supports this clone. The J gene is TRBJ1-2, the V gene TRBV7-2; no clear D. CDR1 is SGHTA, CDR2 FQGNSA, per germline. This CDR3 comprises 17 residues. Trimming removed 5 bases at V and 4 bases at J, with 23 bases between. The CDR3: CASSLRGTLLPVYGYTF. CDR3 in DNA: TGTGCCAGCAGCCTCCGAGGCACCCTTCTCCCCGTCTATGGCTACACCTTC.

The chain links TRBV7-2 to TRBJ2-7; 11 positions match TRBD2. The CDR3 runs 17 residues. Trimming took 5 bases from V and 9 from J; bases not matched to a gene: 18. Germline V gene data show CDR1 as SGHTA and CDR2 as FQGNSA. CDR3 region: CASSPQGGLAGGEGQYF. As DNA, the CDR3 is TGTGCCAGCAGCCCCCAGGGTGGGCTAGCGGGAGGTGAAGGGCAGTACTTC.

The rearrangement links TRBV5-5 to TRBJ1-1; D might be TRBD1 (6 bases). V lost 5 bases and J lost 8, with 13 bases in between. The CDR3 is 12 amino acids. CDR1 is SGHKS, CDR2 YYEKEE, per germline (reference sequence). The DNA for the CDR3 is TGTGCCAGCAGTTCCGGGACACACGAAGCTTTCTTT. This sequence encodes CASSSGTHEAFF.

The J gene is TRBJ1-1, the V gene TRBV29-1, with a weak D call TRBD1 (6 bases). The CDR3 runs to 14 residues. The germline CDR1 and CDR2 sequences are SQVTM and ANQGSEA. V was pared by 4 bases and J by 1 base, with 13 bases between. The CDR3 here is CSVGQGQTNTEAFF. Here the CDR3 DNA reads TGCAGCGTTGGACAAGGACAGACGAACACTGAAGCTTTCTTT.

The V and J genes are TRBV6-4 and TRBJ1-1; TRBD1 matches 9 bases. V dropped 4 bases and J dropped 4; count of bases not matched to a gene: 4. The CDR3 is 14 amino acids. CDR1 is MRHNA and CDR2 is SNTAGT in the germline V gene. The CDR3 reads CASSADRGSTEAFF. The CDR3, as DNA: TGTGCCAGCAGTGCCGACAGGGGGAGCACTGAAGCTTTCTTT.